This T cell receptor beta chain was recovered during a study of cytomegalovirus exposure and HLA in healthy donors. Study observations and caveats: Both high specificity and high sensitivity reportedly marked the classifier's diagnosis of cytomegalovirus status.

Comments on this clone: As yet, its antigen is unknown.

This CDR3 comprises 14 residues. CDR1 and CDR2 (germline): SGHDT, YYEEEE. Between the trimmed V and J ends, which lost 0 bases and 4 bases, there was a span of 10 bases. Use of 60 Vbeta and 13 Jbeta primers characterized the PCR. Only in-frame clones appear in the TCRdb table, and some are missing; sequencing was by immunoSEQ multiplex PCR. The table has about 100,000 clones, about 79% seen once. The chain is built from TRBV5-6 and TRBJ1-1; the D gene is possibly TRBD1 (5 bases). The sequence came from a woman aged 18 to 35 in good health and CMV-seronegative. Sequencing input: PBMCs. In DNA, the CDR3 is TGTGCCAGCAGCTTGGGATCAGGGTCCACTGAAGCTTTCTTT. Amino acid sequence: CASSLGSGSTEAFF.